This TCR beta chain emerged from a study of cytomegalovirus exposure and HLA in healthy donors. Study-level findings and limits: A later analysis appeared to link common viral pathogens to several of the most significant clusters. Data from an earlier analysis indicated that most TCR beta V segments were productive either about 87% or about 30% of the time.

PCR involved 60 Vbeta and 13 Jbeta primers. Here immunoSEQ multiplex PCR was the method, and the copy in TCRdb shows in-frame clones only, minus some. The sample records tens of thousands of clones, around 70% being singletons. About this clone itself: The antigen is unknown.

Sequencing used PBMCs. This sequence was found in a woman under 40 in good health and CMV-seronegative.

In DNA form, the CDR3 reads TGTGCCAGCACCCCCCCGGGACAGGGGTTTGTGAATGAGCAGTTCTTC. Amino acid sequence: CASTPPGQGFVNEQFF. The V call is TRBV25-1, the J call TRBJ2-1; TRBD1 matches 10 bases. The V and J ends lost 7 bases and 7 bases, in that order; junction bases with no gene match: 13. Germline values: CDR1 MGHDK, CDR2 SYGVNS. This CDR3 spans 16 amino acids.